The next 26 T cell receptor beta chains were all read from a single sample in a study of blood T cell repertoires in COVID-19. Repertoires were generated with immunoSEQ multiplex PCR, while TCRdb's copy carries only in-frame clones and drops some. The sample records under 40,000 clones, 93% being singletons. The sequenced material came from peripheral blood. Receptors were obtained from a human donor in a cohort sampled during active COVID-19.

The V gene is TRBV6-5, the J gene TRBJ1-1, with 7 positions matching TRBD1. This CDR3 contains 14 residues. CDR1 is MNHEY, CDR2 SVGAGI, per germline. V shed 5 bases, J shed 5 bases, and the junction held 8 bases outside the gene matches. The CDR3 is CASSRAGGWTEAFF. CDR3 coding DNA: TGTGCCAGCAGTCGAGCAGGGGGTTGGACTGAAGCTTTCTTT.

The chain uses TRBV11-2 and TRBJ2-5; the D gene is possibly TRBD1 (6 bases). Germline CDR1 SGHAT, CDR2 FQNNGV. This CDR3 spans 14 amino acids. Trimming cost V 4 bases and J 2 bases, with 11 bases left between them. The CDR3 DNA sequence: TGTGCCAGCAGCTCTCGGGACATACAAGAGACCCAGTACTTC. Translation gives CASSSRDIQETQYF.

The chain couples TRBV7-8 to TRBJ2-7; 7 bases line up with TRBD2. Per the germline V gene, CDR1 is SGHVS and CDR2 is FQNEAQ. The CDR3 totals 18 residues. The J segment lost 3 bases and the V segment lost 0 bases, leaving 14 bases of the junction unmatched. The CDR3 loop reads CASSLARFKAGVFYEQYF. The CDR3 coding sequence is TGTGCCAGCAGCTTAGCGAGGTTTAAGGCGGGGGTCTTCTACGAGCAGTACTTC.

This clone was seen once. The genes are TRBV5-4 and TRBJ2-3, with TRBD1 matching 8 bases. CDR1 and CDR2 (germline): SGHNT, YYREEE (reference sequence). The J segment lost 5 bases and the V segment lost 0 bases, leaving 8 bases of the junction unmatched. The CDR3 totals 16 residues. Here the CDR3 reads CASSLVSGGAVDTQYF. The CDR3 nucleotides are TGTGCCAGCAGCTTGGTATCAGGGGGCGCAGTAGATACGCAGTATTTT.

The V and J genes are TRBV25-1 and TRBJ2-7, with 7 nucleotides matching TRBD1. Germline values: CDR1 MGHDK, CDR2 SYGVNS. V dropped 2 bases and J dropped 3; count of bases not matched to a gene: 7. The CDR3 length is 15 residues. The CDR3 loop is CASSEADRPNYEQYF. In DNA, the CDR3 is TGTGCCAGCAGTGAAGCGGACAGGCCCAACTACGAGCAGTACTTC.

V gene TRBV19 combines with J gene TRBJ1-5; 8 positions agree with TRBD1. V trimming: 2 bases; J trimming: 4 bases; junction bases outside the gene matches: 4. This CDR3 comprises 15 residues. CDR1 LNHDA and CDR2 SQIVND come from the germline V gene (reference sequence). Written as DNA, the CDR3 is TGTGCCAGTAGTATATGGACAGGGAGTAATCAGCCCCAGCATTTT. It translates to CASSIWTGSNQPQHF.

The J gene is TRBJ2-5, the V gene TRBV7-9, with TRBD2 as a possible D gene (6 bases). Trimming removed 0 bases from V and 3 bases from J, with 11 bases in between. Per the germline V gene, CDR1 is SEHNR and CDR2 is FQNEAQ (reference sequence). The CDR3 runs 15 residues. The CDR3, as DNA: TGTGCCAGCAGCTTAGCGCGGGGATGGGAAGAGACCCAGTACTTC. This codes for CASSLARGWEETQYF.

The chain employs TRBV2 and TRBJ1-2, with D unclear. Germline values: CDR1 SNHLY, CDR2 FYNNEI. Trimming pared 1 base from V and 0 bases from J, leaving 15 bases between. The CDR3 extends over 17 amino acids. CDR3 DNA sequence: TGTGCCAGCAGTGAAGGGTGGTCGGTAACCTCTAACTATGGCTACACCTTC. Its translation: CASSEGWSVTSNYGYTF.

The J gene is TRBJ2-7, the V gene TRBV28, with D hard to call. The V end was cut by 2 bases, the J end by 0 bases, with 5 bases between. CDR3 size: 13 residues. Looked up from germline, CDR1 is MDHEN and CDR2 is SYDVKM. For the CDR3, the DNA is TGTGCCAGCAGTTTAGGTAGCTCCTACGAGCAGTACTTC. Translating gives CASSLGSSYEQYF.

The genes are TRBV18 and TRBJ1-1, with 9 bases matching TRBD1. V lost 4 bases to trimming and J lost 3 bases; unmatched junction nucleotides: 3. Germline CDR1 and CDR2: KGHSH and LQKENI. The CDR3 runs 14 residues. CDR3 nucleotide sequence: TGTGCCAGCTCACGAGACAGGGGGGACACTGAAGCTTTCTTT. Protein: CASSRDRGDTEAFF.

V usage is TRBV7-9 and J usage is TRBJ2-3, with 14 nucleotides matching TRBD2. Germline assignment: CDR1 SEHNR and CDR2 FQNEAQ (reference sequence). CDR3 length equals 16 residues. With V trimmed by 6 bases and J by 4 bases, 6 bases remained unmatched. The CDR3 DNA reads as TGTGCCAGCAGGCGACTAGCGGGGGGGTTGGCAGATACGCAGTATTTT. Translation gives CASRRLAGGLADTQYF.

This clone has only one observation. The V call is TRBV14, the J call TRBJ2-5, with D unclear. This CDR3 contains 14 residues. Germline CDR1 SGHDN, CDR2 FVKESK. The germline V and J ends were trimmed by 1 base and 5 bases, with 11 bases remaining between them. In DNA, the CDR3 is TGTGCCAGCAGCCAAGCGGAGTTACTGGAGACCCAGTACTTC. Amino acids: CASSQAELLETQYF.

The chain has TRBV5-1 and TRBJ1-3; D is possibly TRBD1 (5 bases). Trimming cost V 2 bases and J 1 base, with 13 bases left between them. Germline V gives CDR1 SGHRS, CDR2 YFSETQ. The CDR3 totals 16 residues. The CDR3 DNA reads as TGCGCCAGCAGCTTAGAATACGGGGGATCTGGAAACACCATATATTTT. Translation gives CASSLEYGGSGNTIYF.

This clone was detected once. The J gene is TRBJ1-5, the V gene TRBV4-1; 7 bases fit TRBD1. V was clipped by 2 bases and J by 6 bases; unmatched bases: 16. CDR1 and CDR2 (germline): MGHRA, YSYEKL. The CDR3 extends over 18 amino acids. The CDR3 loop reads CASSQHRTAKRDSQPQHF. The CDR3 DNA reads TGCGCCAGCAGCCAACACCGGACAGCCAAAAGGGACAGTCAGCCCCAGCATTTT.

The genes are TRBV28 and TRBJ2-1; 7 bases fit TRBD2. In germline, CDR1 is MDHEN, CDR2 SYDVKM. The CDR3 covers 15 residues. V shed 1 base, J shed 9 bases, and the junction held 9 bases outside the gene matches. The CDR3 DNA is TGTGCCAGCAGTTTATTAACGGGGTCGGGGGGTGAGCAGTTCTTC. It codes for CASSLLTGSGGEQFF.

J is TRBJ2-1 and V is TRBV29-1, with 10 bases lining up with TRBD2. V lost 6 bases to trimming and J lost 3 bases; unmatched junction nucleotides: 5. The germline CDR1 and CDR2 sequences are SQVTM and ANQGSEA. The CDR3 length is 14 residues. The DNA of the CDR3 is TGCAGCGTGGGGCTAGCGGGAGTCTACAATGAGCAGTTCTTC. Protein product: CSVGLAGVYNEQFF.

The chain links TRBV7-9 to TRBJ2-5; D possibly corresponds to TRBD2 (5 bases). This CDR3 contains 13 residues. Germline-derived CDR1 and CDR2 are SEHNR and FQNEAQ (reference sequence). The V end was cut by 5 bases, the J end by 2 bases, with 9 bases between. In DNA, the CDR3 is TGTGCCAGCAGCCCGGACTTTCAAGAGACCCAGTACTTC. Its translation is CASSPDFQETQYF. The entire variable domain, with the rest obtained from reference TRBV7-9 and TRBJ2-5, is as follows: DTGVSQNPRHKITKRGQNVTFRCDPISEHNRLYWYRQTLGQGPEFLTYFQNEAQLEKSRLLSDRFSAERPKGSFSTLEIQRTEQGDSAMYLCASSPDFQETQYFGPGTRLLVL.

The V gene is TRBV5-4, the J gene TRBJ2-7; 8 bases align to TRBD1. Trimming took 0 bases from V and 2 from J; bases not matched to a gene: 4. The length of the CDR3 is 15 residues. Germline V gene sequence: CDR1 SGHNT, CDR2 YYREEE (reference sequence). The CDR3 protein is CASSLDRGITYEQYF. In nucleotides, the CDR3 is TGTGCCAGCAGCTTGGACAGGGGGATTACCTACGAGCAGTACTTC.

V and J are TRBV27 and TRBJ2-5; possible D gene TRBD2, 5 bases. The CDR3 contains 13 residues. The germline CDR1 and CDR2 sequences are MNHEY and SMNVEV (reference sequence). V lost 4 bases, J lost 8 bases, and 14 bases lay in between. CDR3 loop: CASSSKPRGTQYF. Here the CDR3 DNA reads TGTGCCAGCAGTTCAAAACCCCGGGGAACCCAGTACTTC.

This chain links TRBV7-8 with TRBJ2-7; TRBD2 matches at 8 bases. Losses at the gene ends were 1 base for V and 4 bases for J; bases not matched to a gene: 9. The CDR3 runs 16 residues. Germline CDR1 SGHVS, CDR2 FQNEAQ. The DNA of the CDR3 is TGTGCCAGCAGCTTAGTGCGGGCTCTAGCGGGTTACGAGCAGTACTTC. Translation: CASSLVRALAGYEQYF. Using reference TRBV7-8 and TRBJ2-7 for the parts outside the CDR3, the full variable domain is GAGVSQSPRYKVAKRGQDVALRCDPISGHVSLFWYQQALGQGPEFLTYFQNEAQLDKSGLPSDRFFAERPEGSVSTLKIQRTQQEDSAVYLCASSLVRALAGYEQYFGPGTRLTVT.

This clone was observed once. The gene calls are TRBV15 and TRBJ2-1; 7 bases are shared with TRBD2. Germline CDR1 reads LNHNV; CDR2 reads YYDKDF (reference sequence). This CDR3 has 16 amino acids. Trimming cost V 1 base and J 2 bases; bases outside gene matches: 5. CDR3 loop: CATSRAAGAAYNEQFF. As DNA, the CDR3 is TGTGCCACCAGCAGAGCGGCGGGAGCGGCCTACAATGAGCAGTTCTTC.

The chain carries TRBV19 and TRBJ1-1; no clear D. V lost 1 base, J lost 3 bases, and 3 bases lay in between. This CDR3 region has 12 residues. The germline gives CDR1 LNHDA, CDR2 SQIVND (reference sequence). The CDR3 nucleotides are TGTGCCAGTAGTATAGGGCACACTGAAGCTTTCTTT. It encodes CASSIGHTEAFF.

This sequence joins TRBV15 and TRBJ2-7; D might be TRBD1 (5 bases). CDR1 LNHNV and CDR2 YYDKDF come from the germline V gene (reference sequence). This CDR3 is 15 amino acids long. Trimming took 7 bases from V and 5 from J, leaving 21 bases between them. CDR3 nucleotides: TGTGCCACCAACCAGGGTGTAAAGGGTTCTCACGAGCAGTACTTC. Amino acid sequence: CATNQGVKGSHEQYF.

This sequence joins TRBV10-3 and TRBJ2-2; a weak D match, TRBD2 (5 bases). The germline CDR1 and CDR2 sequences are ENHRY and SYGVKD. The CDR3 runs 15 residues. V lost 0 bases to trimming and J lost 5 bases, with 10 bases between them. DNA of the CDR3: TGTGCCATCAGTGAGTCCCCTAGCCGAACCGGGGAGCTGTTTTTT. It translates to CAISESPSRTGELFF.

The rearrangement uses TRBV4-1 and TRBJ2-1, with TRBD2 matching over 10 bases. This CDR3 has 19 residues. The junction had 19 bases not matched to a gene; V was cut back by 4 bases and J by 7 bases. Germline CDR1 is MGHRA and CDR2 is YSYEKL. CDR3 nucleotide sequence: TGCGCCAGCAGCCGCAGCGGGGGGGGTCGGAGCTTAAGACGGAATGAGCAGTTCTTC. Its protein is CASSRSGGGRSLRRNEQFF.

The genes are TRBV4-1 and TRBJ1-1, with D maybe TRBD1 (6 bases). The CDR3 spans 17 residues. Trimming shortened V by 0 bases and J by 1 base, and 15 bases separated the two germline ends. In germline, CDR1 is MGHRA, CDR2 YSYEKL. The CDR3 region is CASSQDSLPRGNTEAFF. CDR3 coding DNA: TGCGCCAGCAGCCAAGATAGTCTGCCCAGGGGGAACACTGAAGCTTTCTTT.